This TCR beta chain was found in a study of cytomegalovirus exposure and HLA in healthy donors. V gave up 4 bases and J gave up 2 bases, with 9 bases separating them. The CDR3 extends over 13 amino acids. In germline, CDR1 is SGDLS, CDR2 YYNGEE. The PCR contained 60 Vbeta and 13 Jbeta primers. TCRdb's table, derived via immunoSEQ multiplex PCR, lists solely in-frame clones and lacks some. Of roughly 82,000 clones in the sample, approximately 74% were seen once. Sequencing was done on a sample of PBMCs. The TCR was taken from a woman aged 45-59 years in good health and CMV-seropositive. The chain combines TRBV9 with TRBJ2-5; maybe TRBD2 (5 bases). The CDR3 loop reads CASSPGGQETQYF. CDR3 in DNA: TGTGCCAGCAGCCCCGGCGGGCAAGAGACCCAGTACTTC.